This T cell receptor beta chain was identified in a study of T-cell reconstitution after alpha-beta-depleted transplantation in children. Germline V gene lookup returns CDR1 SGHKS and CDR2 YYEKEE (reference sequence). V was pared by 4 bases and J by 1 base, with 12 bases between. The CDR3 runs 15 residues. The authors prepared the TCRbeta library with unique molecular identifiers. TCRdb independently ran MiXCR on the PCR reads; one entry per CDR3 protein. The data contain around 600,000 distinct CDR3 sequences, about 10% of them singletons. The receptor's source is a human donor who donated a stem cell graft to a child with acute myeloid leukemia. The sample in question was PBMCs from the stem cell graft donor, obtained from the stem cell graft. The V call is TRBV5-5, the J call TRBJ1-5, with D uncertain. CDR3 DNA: TGTGCCAGCAGCCTGCGGGGTGTCAGCAATCAGCCCCAGCATTTT. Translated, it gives CASSLRGVSNQPQHF.